This TCR beta chain was retrieved from a study of cytomegalovirus exposure and HLA in healthy donors. Study-level findings and limits: The study put 150 or so TCR beta chains on its list as cytomegalovirus-associated. TCR beta chain V- and J-gene trimming was linked, in a later analysis, to a missense variant in DCLRE1C. For most TCR beta V segments, an earlier analysis put the productive rate at about 90% or about 30% of the time.

It was healthy bone marrow donors who served as donors. V lost 6 bases, J lost 3 bases, and 1 base stayed unmatched. The CDR3 has 12 amino acids. The V gene's germline CDR1 is LNHDA and CDR2 SQIVND (reference sequence). As to this clone: Antigen: not known. This sample includes further DNA sequences coding for the same CDR3.

With 60 Vbeta and 13 Jbeta primers, the PCR was carried out. The repertoire was sequenced with immunoSEQ multiplex PCR; TCRdb's copy has only in-frame clones and lacks some. The sample has under 200,000 clones, approximately 71% seen once. Sequencing was done on a sample of PBMCs. The genes are TRBV19 and TRBJ2-7, with TRBD1 matching over 8 bases. The sequence came from a girl aged 5 to 17 in good health and CMV-seronegative. Here the CDR3 reads CASSGQGYEQYF. CDR3 nucleotides: TGTGCCAGTAGCGGACAGGGCTACGAGCAGTACTTC.